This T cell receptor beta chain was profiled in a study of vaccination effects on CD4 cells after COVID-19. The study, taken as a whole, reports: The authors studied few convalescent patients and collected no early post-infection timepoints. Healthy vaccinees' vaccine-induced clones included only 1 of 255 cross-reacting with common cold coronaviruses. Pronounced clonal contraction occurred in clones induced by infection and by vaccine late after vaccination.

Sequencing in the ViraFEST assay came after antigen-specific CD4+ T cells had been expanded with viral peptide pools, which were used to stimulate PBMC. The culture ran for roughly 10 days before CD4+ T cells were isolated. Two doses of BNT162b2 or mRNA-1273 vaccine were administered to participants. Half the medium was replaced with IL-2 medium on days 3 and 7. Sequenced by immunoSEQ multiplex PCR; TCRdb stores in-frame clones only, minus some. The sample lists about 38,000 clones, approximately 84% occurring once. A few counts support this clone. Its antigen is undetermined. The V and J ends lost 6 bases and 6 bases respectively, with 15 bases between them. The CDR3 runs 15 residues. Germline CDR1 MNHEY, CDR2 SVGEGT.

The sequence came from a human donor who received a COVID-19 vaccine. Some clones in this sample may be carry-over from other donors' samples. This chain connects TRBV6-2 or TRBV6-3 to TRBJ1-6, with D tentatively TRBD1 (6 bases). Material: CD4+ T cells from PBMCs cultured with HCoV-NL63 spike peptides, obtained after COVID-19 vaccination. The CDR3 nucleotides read TGTGCCAGCAGCCCTTGGACAGTTATTAATTCACCCCTCCACTTT. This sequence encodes CASSPWTVINSPLHF.